This T cell receptor beta chain originates from a study of post-analysis software for immune sequencing data. Background on the study: Relapsing-remitting, secondary progressive and progressive-relapsing multiple sclerosis were all included among the disease courses. Study-wide points: In patients, four to six TRBV segments were more frequent than in controls, with TRBV5-6, TRBV5-1 and TRBV20-1 among them. Comparison with controls showed significantly lower normalized Chao1 diversity in multiple sclerosis patients. The authors found that F measure strongly co-clustered same-batch samples.

Remarks on this clonotype: Its antigen is undetermined. A junction end diverges from the germline sequence, so it may reflect a read error.

Presence of unique molecular identifiers characterized the TCR beta cDNA libraries. T cells numbering about 0.95 to 10 million yielded 450,000 to 500,000 cDNA molecules. MiXCR, run by TCRdb on the PCR reads, gives a single entry per CDR3 protein. This table has roughly 430,000 distinct CDR3 sequences, 39% appearing once. This CDR3 comprises 14 residues. Germline V CDR1 and CDR2: SGHRS, YFSETQ. V and J are TRBV5-1 and TRBJ2-6; either TRBD1 or TRBD2 may supply D (5 bases each). Sequenced input: blood. This clonotype was sampled from a girl aged 2-10 years with multiple sclerosis. The CDR3 DNA follows: TGCGCCAGCAGTGCAGGGTACGGGGCCAACGTCCGGACTTTC. Translating it yields CASSAGYGANVRTF.